This T cell receptor beta chain emerged from a study of cytomegalovirus exposure and HLA in healthy donors. The PCR had 60 Vbeta and 13 Jbeta primers. Assay: immunoSEQ multiplex PCR; the TCRdb copy retains only in-frame clones and omits some. The sample lists around 140,000 clones; more than 75% were seen once. CDR1 is SNHLY and CDR2 is FYNNEI in the germline V gene. The CDR3 is 13 residues long. V was clipped by 7 bases and J by 1 base, with 10 bases between them. This clonotype was sampled from a woman aged 45-60 years in good health and CMV-seropositive. The source material was PBMCs. The chain links TRBV2 to TRBJ2-5; D perhaps matches TRBD2 (5 bases). Written as DNA, the CDR3 is TGTGCCAGCAATTCGGGGTTCCAAGAGACCCAGTACTTC. Amino acids: CASNSGFQETQYF.